Each of the 27 T cell receptor beta chains below was sequenced from the same sample in a study of blood T cell repertoires in COVID-19. Libraries were prepared by immunoSEQ multiplex PCR; TCRdb keeps only in-frame clonotypes and omits some of them. The table lists tens of thousands of clones, roughly 79% of them singletons. Material: peripheral blood. The receptors stem from a man in his fifties or sixties with COVID-19, enrolled during active disease.

The chain employs TRBV28 and TRBJ1-4, with a tentative D call TRBD1 (5 bases). The germline CDR1 and CDR2 sequences are MDHEN and SYDVKM. The CDR3 spans 11 residues. V was pared by 5 bases and J by 8 bases, with 6 bases between. CDR3 region: CASSDREKLFF. CDR3 nucleotide sequence: TGTGCCAGCAGTGACAGAGAAAAACTGTTTTTT.

J is TRBJ1-1 and V is TRBV19, with D possibly being TRBD1 (6 bases). With 8 bases removed from V and 5 bases from J, the gap between germline ends came to 21 bases. The CDR3 runs 15 residues. The germline V gene has CDR1 LNHDA and CDR2 SQIVND (reference sequence). The CDR3 sequence: CASRRKGQLRTEAFF. The CDR3 DNA reads TGTGCCAGTCGGCGGAAGGGACAACTTCGAACTGAAGCTTTCTTT.

CDR3 sequence reads: CASSIRSGRGYEQYF. The CDR3 nucleotides read TGTGCCAGTAGTATTAGAAGCGGGAGGGGCTACGAGCAGTACTTC. The chain links TRBV19 to TRBJ2-7, with 10 bases lining up with TRBD2. CDR1 is LNHDA, CDR2 SQIVND, per germline (reference sequence). There are 15 residues in the CDR3. V shed 3 bases and J 3 bases; nucleotides not matched to a gene: 5.

This chain joins TRBV10-1 and TRBJ2-3; no definite D call. Trimming cost V 0 bases and J 2 bases, with 3 bases left between them. CDR3 length: 13 amino acids. Germline loops: CDR1 WNHNN, CDR2 SYGVQD (reference sequence). The CDR3 protein is CASSESLTDTQYF. In DNA form, the CDR3 reads TGCGCCAGCAGTGAGTCTCTCACAGATACGCAGTATTTT.

This clone showed up just once. This chain joins TRBV7-8 and TRBJ2-1; D is possibly TRBD1 (6 bases). The CDR3 is made up of 16 amino acids. The V and J ends lost 5 bases and 4 bases respectively, with 18 bases between them. Looked up from germline, CDR1 is SGHVS and CDR2 is FQNEAQ. Written as DNA, the CDR3 is TGTGCCAGCAGCCAATACACAGGGATATGGTACAATGAGCAGTTCTTC. It codes for CASSQYTGIWYNEQFF.

The chain uses TRBV5-1 and TRBJ1-2; D is perhaps TRBD1 (6 bases). Germline CDR1 is SGHRS and CDR2 is YFSETQ. Trimming pared 1 base from V and 6 bases from J, leaving 16 bases between. The CDR3 runs 15 residues. The CDR3 is CASSLNPRGIDGYTF. In nucleotides, the CDR3 is TGCGCCAGCAGCTTGAATCCCAGGGGAATTGATGGCTACACCTTC. Full variable domain (rest looked up from reference TRBV5-1 and TRBJ1-2): KAGVTQTPRYLIKTRGQQVTLSCSPISGHRSVSWYQQTPGQGLQFLFEYFSETQRNKGNFPGRFSGRQFSNSRSEMNVSTLELGDSALYLCASSLNPRGIDGYTFGSGTRLTVV.

The chain has TRBV2 and TRBJ2-5; 10 bases match TRBD2. The junction had 8 bases not matched to a gene; V was cut back by 2 bases and J by 5 bases. The length of the CDR3 is 16 residues. Germline V gives CDR1 SNHLY, CDR2 FYNNEI. The CDR3 sequence: CASSELSGGAAETQYF. The CDR3, as DNA: TGTGCCAGCAGTGAACTAAGCGGGGGGGCCGCGGAGACCCAGTACTTC.

This clone was counted a few times. The V and J genes are TRBV19 and TRBJ2-1; 9 bases align to TRBD2. V lost 5 bases to trimming and J lost 4 bases; unmatched junction nucleotides: 6. Germline loops: CDR1 LNHDA, CDR2 SQIVND (reference sequence). The CDR3 is made up of 15 amino acids. The CDR3 nucleotides are TGTGCCAGTAGTCCCACTAGCGGGCAATACAATGAGCAGTTCTTC. It encodes CASSPTSGQYNEQFF.

This clone was recorded a few times. The chain recombines TRBV3-1 (or the pseudogene TRBV3-2) with TRBJ2-2; 14 bases line up with TRBD2. Germline V gene lookup returns CDR1 LGHDT and CDR2 YNNKEL (reference sequence). The CDR3 runs to 20 residues. With 1 base clipped from V and 1 base from J, the junction kept 8 bases outside the gene matches. In nucleotides, the CDR3 is TGTGCCAGCAGCCAAGGACCGGGACTAGCGGGGGCCATGAACACCGGGGAGCTGTTTTTT. Protein sequence: CASSQGPGLAGAMNTGELFF.

This chain connects TRBV12-1 to TRBJ2-1; the D call of TRBD2 is as the table states it, not checked on the DNA. TRBV12-1 is termed a pseudogene. The CDR3 sequence is 13 residues long. For the CDR3, the DNA is TGTGCCAGCAGCCTAGGACTAGTTTGTGAGCAGTTCTTC. Protein: CASSLGLVCEQFF.

The gene calls are TRBV20-1 and TRBJ2-3; D is unclear. Germline loops: CDR1 DFQATT, CDR2 SNEGSKA (reference sequence). The ends were cut back, 3 bases at V and 1 base at J, with 2 bases in the middle. This CDR3 is built from 11 residues. For the CDR3, the DNA is TGCAGTGCTAGCGGCACAGATACGCAGTATTTT. Translating gives CSASGTDTQYF.

The rearrangement joins TRBV5-1 to TRBJ1-4, with TRBD1 matching 7 bases. V lost 4 bases and J lost 3; bases outside the gene matches: 9. The CDR3 length is 16 residues. Germline values: CDR1 SGHRS, CDR2 YFSETQ. The CDR3: CASSLERGPPNEKLFF. The CDR3, as DNA: TGCGCCAGCAGCCTTGAAAGGGGGCCACCTAATGAAAAACTGTTTTTT.

This chain uses TRBV5-4 with TRBJ2-1; 14 bases are a match to TRBD2. This CDR3 region has 17 residues. J gave up 0 bases and V 7 bases, and 6 bases lay outside the gene matches. In germline, CDR1 is SGHNT, CDR2 YYREEE (reference sequence). CDR3 sequence: CASSRLAGGPSYNEQFF. The CDR3 DNA is TGTGCCAGCTCTAGACTAGCGGGAGGGCCCTCCTACAATGAGCAGTTCTTC.

This clone was seen only a few times. The chain has TRBV2 and TRBJ1-6; unclear D gene. V gave up 4 bases and J gave up 6 bases, with 10 bases separating them. The CDR3 is 14 amino acids. Germline CDR1 and CDR2: SNHLY and FYNNEI. This CDR3 is CASSAGGGNSPLHF. The CDR3 DNA sequence: TGTGCCAGCAGTGCGGGTGGCGGTAATTCACCCCTCCACTTT.

This chain uses TRBV6-5 with TRBJ2-7; 10 positions match TRBD2. The CDR3 sequence is 15 residues long. The V gene's germline CDR1 is MNHEY and CDR2 SVGAGI. The junction had 8 bases not matched to a gene; V was cut back by 5 bases and J by 4 bases. CDR3 bases: TGTGCCAGCAGTCTCCGATCTAGCGGGAGTTACGAGCAGTACTTC. This translates into CASSLRSSGSYEQYF.

The table lists this clone with a few counts. The chain employs TRBV5-1 and TRBJ2-2, with 8 bases aligning to TRBD2. Germline loops: CDR1 SGHRS, CDR2 YFSETQ. This CDR3 is built from 16 residues. J lost 3 bases, V lost 2 bases, and 6 bases had no gene match. For the CDR3, the DNA is TGCGCCAGCAGCTTCTTAGCGGGACCCTACACCGGGGAGCTGTTTTTT. It yields the protein CASSFLAGPYTGELFF.

This clone was detected only a few times. This sequence joins TRBV30 and TRBJ1-2; D is perhaps TRBD1 (6 bases). The CDR3 loop spans 13 amino acids. CDR1 is GTSNPN, CDR2 SVGIG, per germline (reference sequence). Between the trimmed V and J ends, which lost 3 bases and 2 bases, there was a span of 10 bases. The CDR3 spells CAWSGGTNYGYTF. In DNA form, the CDR3 reads TGTGCCTGGAGCGGGGGGACAAACTATGGCTACACCTTC.

The genes are TRBV19 and TRBJ1-5, with 7 positions matching TRBD1. CDR1 is LNHDA and CDR2 is SQIVND in the germline V gene (reference sequence). The CDR3 has 15 residues. V lost 4 bases and J lost 7; bases outside the gene matches: 10. The CDR3 DNA is TGTGCCAGTAGTAGAGAGACAGGGAGGTGGCAGCCCCAGCATTTT. Translating gives CASSRETGRWQPQHF.

The chain joins TRBV19 to TRBJ1-2, with TRBD1 as a possible D gene (5 bases). Trimming removed 2 bases from V and 4 bases from J, with 8 bases in between. The length of the CDR3 is 13 residues. Germline CDR1 is LNHDA and CDR2 is SQIVND (reference sequence). The CDR3 spells CASSISDSYGYTF. CDR3 DNA: TGTGCCAGTAGTATAAGCGACAGCTATGGCTACACCTTC.

This chain connects TRBV29-1 to TRBJ1-6; 7 bases line up with TRBD1. Germline V gives CDR1 SQVTM, CDR2 ANQGSEA. CDR3 length equals 14 residues. The V gene end was trimmed by 6 bases and the J gene end by 7 bases; junction bases not matched to a gene: 9. This CDR3 is CSVSLPGQNSPLHF. DNA for the CDR3: TGCAGCGTCTCACTTCCGGGACAGAATTCACCCCTCCACTTT.

J is TRBJ2-5 and V is TRBV4-1; a possible D gene is TRBD1 (7 bases). Germline lookup yields CDR1 MGHRA and CDR2 YSYEKL. Trimming took off 4 bases at V and 5 bases at J, with 20 bases between the two ends. The CDR3 loop spans 16 amino acids. CDR3 coding DNA: TGCGCCAGCAGCCCCTCGGACAGGCGGGGCGTGGAGACCCAGTACTTC. This sequence encodes CASSPSDRRGVETQYF.

This sequence joins TRBV5-1 and TRBJ1-2; D gene ambiguous. The CDR3 is 15 residues long. The germline V and J ends were trimmed by 4 bases and 8 bases, with 21 bases remaining between them. Germline assignment: CDR1 SGHRS and CDR2 YFSETQ. CDR3 sequence reads: CASSPVGLLGGGYTF. The CDR3 nucleotides are TGCGCCAGCAGCCCTGTCGGACTTCTTGGAGGAGGCTACACCTTC.

This clone was counted only a few times. The gene calls are TRBV7-2 and TRBJ1-1, with TRBD1 identical over 8 bases. V dropped 5 bases and J dropped 1; count of bases not matched to a gene: 6. The CDR3 covers 15 residues. CDR1 and CDR2 (germline): SGHTA, FQGNSA. CDR3 DNA: TGTGCCAGCAGCCCACGACAGGGGACGAACACTGAAGCTTTCTTT. Translating it yields CASSPRQGTNTEAFF. Using reference TRBV7-2 and TRBJ1-1 for the parts outside the CDR3, the full variable domain is GAGVSQSPSNKVTEKGKDVELRCDPISGHTALYWYRQSLGQGLEFLIYFQGNSAPDKSGLPSDRFSAERTGGSVSTLTIQRTQQEDSAVYLCASSPRQGTNTEAFFGQGTRLTVV.

The rearrangement links TRBV2 to TRBJ2-5, with D tentatively TRBD2 (6 bases). Germline CDR1 and CDR2: SNHLY and FYNNEI. This CDR3 contains 15 residues. With 4 bases removed from V and 1 base from J, the gap between germline ends came to 13 bases. CDR3 coding DNA: TGTGCCAGCAGTGCTAACGGGAGACGCCAAGAGACCCAGTACTTC. This sequence encodes CASSANGRRQETQYF.

CDR3 sequence reads: CASSYMAGSSYEQYF. CDR3 DNA sequence: TGTGCCAGCAGTTACATGGCGGGAAGCTCCTACGAGCAGTACTTC. The gene calls are TRBV6-5 and TRBJ2-7; D possibly corresponds to TRBD2 (6 bases). The CDR3 covers 15 residues. The germline V and J ends were trimmed by 2 bases and 0 bases, with 11 bases remaining between them. Germline CDR1 is MNHEY and CDR2 is SVGAGI.

The chain couples TRBV5-6 to TRBJ2-6; 7 nucleotides line up with TRBD1. Germline trimming cut 4 bases from V and 2 bases from J; bases unmatched to any gene: 3. The CDR3 is made up of 15 amino acids. Germline V CDR1 and CDR2: SGHDT, YYEEEE. In nucleotides, the CDR3 is TGTGCCAGCAGCCATACAGGGGCTGGGGCCAACGTCCTGACTTTC. Protein: CASSHTGAGANVLTF.

The chain uses TRBV10-3 and TRBJ2-3; 10 positions match TRBD1. Trimming took 6 bases from V and 2 from J; bases not matched to a gene: 5. The CDR3 consists of 15 residues. From germline, CDR1 is ENHRY and CDR2 SYGVKD. For the CDR3, the DNA is TGTGCCATCAGCACCGGGACAGGGGACACAGATACGCAGTATTTT. This sequence encodes CAISTGTGDTDTQYF.